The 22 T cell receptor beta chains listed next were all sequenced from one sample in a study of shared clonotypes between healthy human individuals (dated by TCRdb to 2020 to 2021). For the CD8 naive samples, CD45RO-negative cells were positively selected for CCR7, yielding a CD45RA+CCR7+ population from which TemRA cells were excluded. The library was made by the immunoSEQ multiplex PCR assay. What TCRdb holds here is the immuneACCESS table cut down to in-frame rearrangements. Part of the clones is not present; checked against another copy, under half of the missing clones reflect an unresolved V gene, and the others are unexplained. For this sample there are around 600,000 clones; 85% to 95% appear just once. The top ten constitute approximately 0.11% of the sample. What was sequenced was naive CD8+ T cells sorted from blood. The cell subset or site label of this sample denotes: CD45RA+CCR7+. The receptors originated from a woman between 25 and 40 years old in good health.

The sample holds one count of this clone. Written as DNA, the CDR3 is TGTGCCAGCAGCTCGGGACTAGTTGGTGAGCAGTACTTC. Translation gives CASSSGLVGEQYF. This chain uses TRBV13 with TRBJ2-7, with 8 bases matching TRBD2. Losses at the gene ends were 4 bases for V and 7 bases for J; bases not matched to a gene: 6. The CDR3 runs to 13 residues. Germline CDR1 reads PRHDT; CDR2 reads FYEKMQ (reference sequence).

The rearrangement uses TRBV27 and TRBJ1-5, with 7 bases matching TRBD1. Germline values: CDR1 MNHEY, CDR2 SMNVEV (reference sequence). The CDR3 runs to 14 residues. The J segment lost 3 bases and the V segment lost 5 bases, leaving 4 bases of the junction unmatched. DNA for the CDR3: TGTGCCAGCAGTCCTGGACAGGACAATCAGCCCCAGCATTTT. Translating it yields CASSPGQDNQPQHF.

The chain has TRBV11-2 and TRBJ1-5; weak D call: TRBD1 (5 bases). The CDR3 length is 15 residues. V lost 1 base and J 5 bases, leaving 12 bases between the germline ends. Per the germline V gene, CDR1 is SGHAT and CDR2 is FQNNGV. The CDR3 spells CASSLGWGVDQPQHF. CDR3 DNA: TGTGCCAGCAGCTTAGGCTGGGGGGTGGATCAGCCCCAGCATTTT.

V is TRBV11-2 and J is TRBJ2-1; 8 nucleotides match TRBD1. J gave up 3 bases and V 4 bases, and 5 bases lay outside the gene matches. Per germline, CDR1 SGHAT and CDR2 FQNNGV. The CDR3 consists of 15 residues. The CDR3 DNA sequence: TGTGCCAGCAGCTACAGGGGGATACTCTACAATGAGCAGTTCTTC. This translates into CASSYRGILYNEQFF.

This CDR3 is CASSSTRLAGENREQYF. CDR3 DNA: TGTGCCAGCAGCTCGACCCGACTAGCGGGAGAGAATCGAGAGCAGTACTTC. This chain joins TRBV28 and TRBJ2-7, with 12 bases lining up with TRBD2. CDR1 is MDHEN, CDR2 SYDVKM, per germline. The ends lost 6 bases at V and 7 bases at J; junction bases unmatched: 16. This CDR3 region has 17 residues.

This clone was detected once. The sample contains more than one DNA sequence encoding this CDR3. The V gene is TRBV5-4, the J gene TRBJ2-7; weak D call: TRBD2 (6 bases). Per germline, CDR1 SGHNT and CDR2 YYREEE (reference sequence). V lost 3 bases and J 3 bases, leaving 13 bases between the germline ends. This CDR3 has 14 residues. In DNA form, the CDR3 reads TGTGCCAGCAGCTCCGGGACTGGGGGCTACGAGCAGTACTTC. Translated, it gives CASSSGTGGYEQYF.

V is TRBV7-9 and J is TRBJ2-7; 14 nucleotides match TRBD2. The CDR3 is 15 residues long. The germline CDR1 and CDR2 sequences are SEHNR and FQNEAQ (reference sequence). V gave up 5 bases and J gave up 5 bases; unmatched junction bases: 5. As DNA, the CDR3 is TGTGCCAGCAGCCTTCGACTAGCGGGAGGGCACGAGCAGTACTTC. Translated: CASSLRLAGGHEQYF. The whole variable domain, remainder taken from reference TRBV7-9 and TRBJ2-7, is DTGVSQNPRHKITKRGQNVTFRCDPISEHNRLYWYRQTLGQGPEFLTYFQNEAQLEKSRLLSDRFSAERPKGSFSTLEIQRTEQGDSAMYLCASSLRLAGGHEQYFGPGTRLTVT.

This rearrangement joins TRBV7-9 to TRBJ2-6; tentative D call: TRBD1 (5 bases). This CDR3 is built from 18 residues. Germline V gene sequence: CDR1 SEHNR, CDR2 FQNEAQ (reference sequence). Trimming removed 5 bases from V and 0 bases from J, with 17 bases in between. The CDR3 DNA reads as TGTGCCAGCAGCGGTTGGGGCAGGAAGGACTCTGGGGCCAACGTCCTGACTTTC. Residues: CASSGWGRKDSGANVLTF.

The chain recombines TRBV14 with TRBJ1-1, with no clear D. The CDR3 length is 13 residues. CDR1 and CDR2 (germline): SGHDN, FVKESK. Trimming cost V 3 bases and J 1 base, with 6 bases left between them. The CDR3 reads CASSQAENTEAFF. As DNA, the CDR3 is TGTGCCAGCAGCCAGGCCGAGAACACTGAAGCTTTCTTT.

The CDR3 region is CASGPGYGYTF. The DNA of the CDR3 is TGTGCCAGCGGACCCGGCTATGGCTACACCTTC. This chain uses TRBV7-9 with TRBJ1-2, with no clear D. CDR3 length: 11 residues. Per germline, CDR1 SEHNR and CDR2 FQNEAQ (reference sequence). V was shortened by 8 bases and J by 4 bases, with 8 bases between the two germline ends.

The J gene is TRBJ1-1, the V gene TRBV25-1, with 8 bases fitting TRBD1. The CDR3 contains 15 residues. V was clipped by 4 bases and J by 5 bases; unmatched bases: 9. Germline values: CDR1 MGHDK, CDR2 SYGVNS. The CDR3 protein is CASSVGAGGRTEAFF. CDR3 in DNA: TGTGCCAGCAGTGTAGGGGCAGGGGGCAGAACTGAAGCTTTCTTT.

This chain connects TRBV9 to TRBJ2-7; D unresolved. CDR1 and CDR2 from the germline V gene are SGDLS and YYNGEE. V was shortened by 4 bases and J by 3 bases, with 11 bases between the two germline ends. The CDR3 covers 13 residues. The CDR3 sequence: CASSTRTGYEQYF. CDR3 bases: TGTGCCAGCAGCACCCGGACGGGCTACGAGCAGTACTTC. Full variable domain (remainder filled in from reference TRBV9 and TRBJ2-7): DSGVTQTPKHLITATGQRVTLRCSPRSGDLSVYWYQQSLDQGLQFLIQYYNGEERAKGNILERFSAQQFPDLHSELNLSSLELGDSALYFCASSTRTGYEQYFGPGTRLTVT.

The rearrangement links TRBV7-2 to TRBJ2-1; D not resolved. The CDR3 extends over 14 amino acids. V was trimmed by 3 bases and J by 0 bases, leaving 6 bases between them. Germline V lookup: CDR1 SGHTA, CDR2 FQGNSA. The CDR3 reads CASSFTSSYNEQFF. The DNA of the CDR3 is TGTGCCAGCAGCTTCACAAGCTCCTACAATGAGCAGTTCTTC.

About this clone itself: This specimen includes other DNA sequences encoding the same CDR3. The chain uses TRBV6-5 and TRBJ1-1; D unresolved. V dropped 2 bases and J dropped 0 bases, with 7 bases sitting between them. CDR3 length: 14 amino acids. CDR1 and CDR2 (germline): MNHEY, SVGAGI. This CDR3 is CASSYGMLNTEAFF. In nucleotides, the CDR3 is TGTGCCAGCAGTTACGGGATGTTGAACACTGAAGCTTTCTTT.

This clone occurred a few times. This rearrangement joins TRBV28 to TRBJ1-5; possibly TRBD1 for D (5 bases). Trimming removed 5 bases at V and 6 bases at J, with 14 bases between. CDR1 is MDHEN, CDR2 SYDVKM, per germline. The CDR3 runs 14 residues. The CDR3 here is CASSQLRETQPQHF. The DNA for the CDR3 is TGTGCCAGCAGTCAACTCAGGGAAACTCAGCCCCAGCATTTT.

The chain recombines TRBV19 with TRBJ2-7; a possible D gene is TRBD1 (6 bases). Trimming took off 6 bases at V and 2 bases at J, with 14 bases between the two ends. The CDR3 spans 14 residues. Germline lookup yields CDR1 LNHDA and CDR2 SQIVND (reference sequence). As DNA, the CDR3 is TGTGCCAGTAGGATGACAGGATTACCCTACGAGCAGTACTTC. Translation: CASRMTGLPYEQYF.

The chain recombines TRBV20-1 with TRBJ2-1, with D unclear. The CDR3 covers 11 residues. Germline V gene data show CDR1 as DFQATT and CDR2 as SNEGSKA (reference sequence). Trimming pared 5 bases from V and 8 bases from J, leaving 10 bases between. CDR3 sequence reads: CSADKGHEQFF. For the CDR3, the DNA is TGCAGTGCTGACAAAGGCCATGAGCAGTTCTTC.

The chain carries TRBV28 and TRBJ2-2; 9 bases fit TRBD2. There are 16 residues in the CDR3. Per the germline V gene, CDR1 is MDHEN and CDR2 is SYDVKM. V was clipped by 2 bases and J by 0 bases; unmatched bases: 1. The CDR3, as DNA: TGTGCCAGCAGTTTAATAGCGGGAGCGAACACCGGGGAGCTGTTTTTT. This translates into CASSLIAGANTGELFF.

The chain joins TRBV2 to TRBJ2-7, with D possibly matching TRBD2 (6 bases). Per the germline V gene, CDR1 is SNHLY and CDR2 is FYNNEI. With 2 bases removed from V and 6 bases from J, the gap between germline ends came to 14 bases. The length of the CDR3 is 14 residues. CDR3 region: CASSETGSGAEQYF. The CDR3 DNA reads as TGTGCCAGCAGTGAAACCGGGAGTGGGGCCGAGCAGTACTTC.

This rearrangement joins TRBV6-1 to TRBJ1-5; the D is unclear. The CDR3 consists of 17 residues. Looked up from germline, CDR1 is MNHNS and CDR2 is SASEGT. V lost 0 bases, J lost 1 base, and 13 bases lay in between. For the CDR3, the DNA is TGTGCCAGCAGTGAAGCGCCAGGTGGGGTGAGCAATCAGCCCCAGCATTTT. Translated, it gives CASSEAPGGVSNQPQHF.

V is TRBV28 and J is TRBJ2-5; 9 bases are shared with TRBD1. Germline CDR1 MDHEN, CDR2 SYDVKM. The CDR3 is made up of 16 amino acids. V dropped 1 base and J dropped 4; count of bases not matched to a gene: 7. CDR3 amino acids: CASSLSGQGLSETQYF. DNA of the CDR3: TGTGCCAGCAGTTTATCGGGACAGGGTCTCTCAGAGACCCAGTACTTC.

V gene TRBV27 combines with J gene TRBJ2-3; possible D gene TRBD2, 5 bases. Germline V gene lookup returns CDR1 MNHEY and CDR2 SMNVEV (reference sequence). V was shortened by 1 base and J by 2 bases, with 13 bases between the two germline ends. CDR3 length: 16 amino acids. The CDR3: CASSLWAGRYTDTQYF. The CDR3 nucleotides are TGTGCCAGCAGTTTATGGGCGGGCAGATACACAGATACGCAGTATTTT.